Reported below is one TCR beta chain. The antigen remains unidentified. The sample is drawn from a study of vaccination effects on CD4 cells after COVID-19. V gave up 5 bases and J gave up 8 bases, with 10 bases separating them. The CDR3 is made up of 12 amino acids. CDR1 and CDR2 (germline): MNHNY, SVGAGI (reference sequence). Antigen-specific CD4+ T cells expanded by the ViraFEST assay with viral peptide pools were then sequenced. Cultured cells yielded isolated CD4+ T cells after 10 to 11 days. This individual tested PCR-positive for SARS-CoV-2 infection between March and December 2020. TCRdb's copy holds only in-frame clones and misses some; the assay was immunoSEQ multiplex PCR. The table has 35,000 to 55,000 clones, around 79% seen once.

The specimen was CD4+ T cells from PBMCs cultured with a peptide pool, collected before COVID-19 vaccination. This rearrangement joins TRBV6-6 to TRBJ2-1; D may match TRBD1 or TRBD2 (6 bases each). This clonotype was sampled from a human donor who had a prior SARS-CoV-2 infection. CDR3 loop: CASSPGAHEQFF. CDR3 nucleotide sequence: TGTGCCAGCAGTCCGGGGGCCCATGAGCAGTTCTTC.